The 13 T cell receptor beta chains presented below share a single source sample, sequenced in a study of shared T cell receptors in the human thymus. Some clones are missing from TCRdb's copy, which holds only in-frame ones; the method was immunoSEQ multiplex PCR. The sample includes some 660,000 clones, around 87% of them seen just once. A further study also used this sample, focusing on human thymus T cells.

Sequencing was carried out using thymocytes. All receptors come from a boy under two years old with a congenital heart defect.

The chain uses TRBV7-3 and TRBJ1-2; 8 bases map to TRBD1. J gave up 4 bases and V 2 bases, and 6 bases lay outside the gene matches. In germline, CDR1 is SGHTA, CDR2 FQGTGA. The CDR3 consists of 15 residues. The CDR3 reads CASSLGQGQSYGYTF. The CDR3 DNA follows: TGTGCCAGCAGCTTAGGACAGGGACAGAGCTATGGCTACACCTTC.

J is TRBJ2-1 and V is TRBV29-1, with D unresolved. Germline assignment: CDR1 SQVTM and CDR2 ANQGSEA. The CDR3 contains 14 residues. Trimming cost V 3 bases and J 3 bases, with 12 bases left between them. This CDR3 is CSVDVGPVYNEQFF. CDR3 nucleotide sequence: TGCAGCGTTGACGTCGGTCCCGTCTACAATGAGCAGTTCTTC.

V usage is TRBV19 and J usage is TRBJ2-1; TRBD2 matches at 11 bases. This CDR3 contains 20 residues. With V trimmed by 1 base and J by 4 bases, 15 bases remained unmatched. Per germline, CDR1 LNHDA and CDR2 SQIVND (reference sequence). DNA of the CDR3: TGTGCCAGTAGTATAGGCCTACTAGCGGGAGAAAGGTGGAGGTACAATGAGCAGTTCTTC. Encoded protein: CASSIGLLAGERWRYNEQFF.

The gene calls are TRBV27 and TRBJ1-6, with D possibly matching TRBD1 (5 bases). CDR1 MNHEY and CDR2 SMNVEV come from the germline V gene (reference sequence). The ends were cut back, 4 bases at V and 8 bases at J, with 18 bases in the middle. The CDR3 is 16 amino acids. CDR3 in DNA: TGTGCCAGCAGTTCCCGACGACAGTTAAGGCATTCACCCCTCCACTTT. This encodes CASSSRRQLRHSPLHF.

The rearrangement uses TRBV5-4 and TRBJ2-4; weak D call: TRBD2 (6 bases). The CDR3 is made up of 17 amino acids. Trimming pared 3 bases from V and 0 bases from J, leaving 16 bases between. Germline values: CDR1 SGHNT, CDR2 YYREEE (reference sequence). The DNA of the CDR3 is TGTGCCAGCAGCTATGGCCCAAGTAGCGGAGCCAAAAACATTCAGTACTTC. It codes for CASSYGPSSGAKNIQYF.

This clone was seen a few times. The chain has TRBV9 and TRBJ2-1, with TRBD1 as a possible D gene (5 bases). The V gene lost 0 bases and the J gene lost 6 bases, with 13 bases spanning the gap. The CDR3 is made up of 15 amino acids. CDR1 is SGDLS and CDR2 is YYNGEE in the germline V gene. The CDR3 reads CASSVAIQEFNEQFF. The CDR3 DNA reads as TGTGCCAGCAGCGTAGCGATACAGGAATTCAATGAGCAGTTCTTC. Looking up the rest from reference TRBV9 and TRBJ2-1 gives the full variable domain: DSGVTQTPKHLITATGQRVTLRCSPRSGDLSVYWYQQSLDQGLQFLIQYYNGEERAKGNILERFSAQQFPDLHSELNLSSLELGDSALYFCASSVAIQEFNEQFFGPGTRLTVL.

This clone showed up just a few times. The rearrangement joins TRBV10-3 to TRBJ2-7; 8 bases match TRBD1. The junction had 6 bases not matched to a gene; V was cut back by 10 bases and J by 4 bases. The CDR3 has 12 amino acids. Germline lookup yields CDR1 ENHRY and CDR2 SYGVKD. In DNA form, the CDR3 reads TGTGCCACCGCAGGGGGCGAATACGAGCAGTACTTC. As protein: CATAGGEYEQYF.

In nucleotides, the CDR3 is TGTGCCAGCAGTTCTGGGGCGAACACTGAAGCTTTCTTT. Protein product: CASSSGANTEAFF. The V call is TRBV27, the J call TRBJ1-1, with a weak D call TRBD1 (5 bases). CDR1 MNHEY and CDR2 SMNVEV come from the germline V gene (reference sequence). The CDR3 is 13 amino acids. With 4 bases removed from V and 1 base from J, the gap between germline ends came to 7 bases.

The CDR3 spells CASSPPEQGDQPQHF. In DNA form, the CDR3 reads TGTGCCAGCTCACCACCGGAACAGGGGGACCAGCCCCAGCATTTT. The chain has TRBV18 and TRBJ1-5; TRBD1 aligns across 8 bases. With V trimmed by 0 bases and J by 7 bases, 5 bases remained unmatched. Germline CDR1 KGHSH, CDR2 LQKENI. This CDR3 has 15 residues.

This clone was observed a single time. The genes are TRBV7-2 and TRBJ1-1; D may be TRBD1 (6 bases). CDR3 length: 14 amino acids. The V and J ends lost 2 bases and 8 bases respectively, with 15 bases between them. Germline V lookup: CDR1 SGHTA, CDR2 FQGNSA. CDR3 DNA sequence: TGTGCCAGCAGCTTACGACCGGGGGGCTCCGAAGCTTTCTTT. Its protein product is CASSLRPGGSEAFF.

The chain uses TRBV7-4 and TRBJ2-5; 15 nucleotides match TRBD2. CDR1 SGHVT and CDR2 SQSDAQ come from the germline V gene. Unmatched junction bases numbered 6, after V lost 0 bases and J lost 4 bases. The CDR3 contains 18 residues. CDR3 nucleotides: TGTGCCAGCAGCTTAGCGCCGGGGACTAGCGGGGGGAGAGAGACCCAGTACTTC. Residues: CASSLAPGTSGGRETQYF. Full variable domain (outside the CDR3, taken from reference TRBV7-4 and TRBJ2-5): GAGVSQSPRYKVAKRGRDVALRCDSISGHVTLYWYRQTLGQGSEVLTYSQSDAQRDKSGRPSGRFSAERPERSVSTLKIQRTEQGDSAVYLCASSLAPGTSGGRETQYFGPGTRLLVL.

This clone has just one count. This chain links TRBV5-1 with TRBJ2-5, with TRBD1 matching 9 bases. Trimming cost V 7 bases and J 5 bases; bases outside gene matches: 12. From germline, CDR1 is SGHRS and CDR2 YFSETQ. The length of the CDR3 is 15 residues. As DNA, the CDR3 is TGCGCCAGCCATGGGACAGGGAGTTCCCAGGAGACCCAGTACTTC. Amino acid sequence: CASHGTGSSQETQYF.

V is TRBV7-8 and J is TRBJ1-2; 8 nucleotides align to TRBD1. Per the germline V gene, CDR1 is SGHVS and CDR2 is FQNEAQ. V was clipped by 0 bases and J by 5 bases; unmatched bases: 2. The CDR3 sequence is 14 residues long. The CDR3 region is CASSLAGTGYGYTF. CDR3 coding DNA: TGTGCCAGCAGCTTAGCTGGGACAGGATATGGCTACACCTTC.